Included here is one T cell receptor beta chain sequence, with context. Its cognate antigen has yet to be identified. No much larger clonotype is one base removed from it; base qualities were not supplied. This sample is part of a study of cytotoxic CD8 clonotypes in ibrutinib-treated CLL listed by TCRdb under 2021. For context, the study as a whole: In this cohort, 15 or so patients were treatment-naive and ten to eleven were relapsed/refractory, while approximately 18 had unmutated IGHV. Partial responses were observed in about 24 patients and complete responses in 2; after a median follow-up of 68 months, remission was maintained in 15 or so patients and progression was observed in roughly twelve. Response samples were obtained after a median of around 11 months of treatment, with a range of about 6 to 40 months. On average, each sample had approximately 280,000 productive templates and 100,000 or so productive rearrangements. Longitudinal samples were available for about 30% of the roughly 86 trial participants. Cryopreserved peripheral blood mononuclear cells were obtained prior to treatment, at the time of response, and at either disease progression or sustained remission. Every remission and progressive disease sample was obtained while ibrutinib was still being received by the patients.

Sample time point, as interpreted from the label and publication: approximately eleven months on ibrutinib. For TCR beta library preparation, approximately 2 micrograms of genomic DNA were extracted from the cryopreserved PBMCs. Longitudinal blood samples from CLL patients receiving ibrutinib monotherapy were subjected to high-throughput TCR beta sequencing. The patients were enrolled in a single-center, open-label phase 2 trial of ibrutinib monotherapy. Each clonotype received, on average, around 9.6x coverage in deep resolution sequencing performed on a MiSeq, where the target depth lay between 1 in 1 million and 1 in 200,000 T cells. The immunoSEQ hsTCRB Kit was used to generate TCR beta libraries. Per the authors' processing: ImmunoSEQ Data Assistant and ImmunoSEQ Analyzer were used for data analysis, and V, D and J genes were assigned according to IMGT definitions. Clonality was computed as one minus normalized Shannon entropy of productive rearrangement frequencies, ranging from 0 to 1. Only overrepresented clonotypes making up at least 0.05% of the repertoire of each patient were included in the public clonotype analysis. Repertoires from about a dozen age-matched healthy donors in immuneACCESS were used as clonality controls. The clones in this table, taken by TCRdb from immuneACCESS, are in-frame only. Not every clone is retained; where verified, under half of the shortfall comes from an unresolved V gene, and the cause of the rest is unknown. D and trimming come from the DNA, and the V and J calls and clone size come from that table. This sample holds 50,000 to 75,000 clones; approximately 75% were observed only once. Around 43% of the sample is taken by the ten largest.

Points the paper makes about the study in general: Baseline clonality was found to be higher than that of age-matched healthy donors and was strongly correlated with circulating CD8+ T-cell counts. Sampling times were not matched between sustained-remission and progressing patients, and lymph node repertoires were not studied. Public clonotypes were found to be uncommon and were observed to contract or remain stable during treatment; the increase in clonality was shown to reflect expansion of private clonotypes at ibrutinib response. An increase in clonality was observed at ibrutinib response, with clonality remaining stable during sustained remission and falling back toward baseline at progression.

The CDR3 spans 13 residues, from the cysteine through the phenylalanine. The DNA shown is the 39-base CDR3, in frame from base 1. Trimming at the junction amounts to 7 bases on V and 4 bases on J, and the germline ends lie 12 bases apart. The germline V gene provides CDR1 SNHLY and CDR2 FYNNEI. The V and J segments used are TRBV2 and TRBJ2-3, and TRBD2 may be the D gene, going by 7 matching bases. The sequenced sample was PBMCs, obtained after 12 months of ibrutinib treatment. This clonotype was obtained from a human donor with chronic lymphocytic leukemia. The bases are TGTGCCAGCACCAGGGAGGGGGCAGATACGCAGTATTTT. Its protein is CASTREGADTQYF.